A selection of T cell receptor beta chains follows, all from one sample in a study of blood T cell repertoires in COVID-19. Assay: immunoSEQ multiplex PCR; the TCRdb copy retains only in-frame clones and omits some. The sample includes 170,000 or so clones, about 83% of them seen just once. The sequenced sample consisted of peripheral blood. The receptor set was obtained from a human donor in a cohort sampled during active COVID-19. Each CDR3 is given with its conserved first and last residue. Each record gives: J gene, V gene, clone size, D gene, CDR3 DNA, CDR3 protein. D genes are given only for firm matches. Not all rows give a size; the values are once, few, many and, for expanded clones, a class.

j_gene: TRBJ2-7; v_gene: TRBV19; abundance: -; d_gene: -; CDR3nt: TGTGCCAGTAGTATGTTTCGGGACATCTCCTACGAGCAGTACTTC; CDR3aa: CASSMFRDISYEQYF
j_gene: TRBJ1-1; v_gene: TRBV14; abundance: once; d_gene: -; CDR3nt: TGTGCCAGCAGCCCCGGAGTGAGCACTGAAGCTTTCTTT; CDR3aa: CASSPGVSTEAFF
j_gene: TRBJ1-4; v_gene: TRBV28; abundance: -; d_gene: TRBD1; CDR3nt: TGTGCCGGTGGACAGGGAAATGAAAAACTGTTTTTT; CDR3aa: CAGGQGNEKLFF
j_gene: TRBJ2-7; v_gene: TRBV6-2/TRBV6-3; abundance: -; d_gene: TRBD1; CDR3nt: TGTGCCAGCAGTAAGGACAGGGGATCCTACGAGCAGTACTTC; CDR3aa: CASSKDRGSYEQYF
j_gene: TRBJ2-7; v_gene: TRBV7-2; abundance: -; d_gene: -; CDR3nt: TGTGCCAGCAGCACACAGGGTAACGCCTACGAGCAGTACTTC; CDR3aa: CASSTQGNAYEQYF
j_gene: TRBJ1-5; v_gene: TRBV2; abundance: once; d_gene: TRBD1; CDR3nt: TGTGCCAGCCTACCAGGGGGCCGCAATCAGCCCCAGCATTTT; CDR3aa: CASLPGGRNQPQHF
j_gene: TRBJ1-2; v_gene: TRBV5-1; abundance: -; d_gene: -; CDR3nt: TGCGCCAGCAGCTTGGACAGGAAGTATGGCTACACCTTC; CDR3aa: CASSLDRKYGYTF
j_gene: TRBJ1-2; v_gene: TRBV28; abundance: few; d_gene: -; CDR3nt: TGTGCCAGCACGTGGGTGACCGCAGCGAACTATGGCTACACCTTC; CDR3aa: CASTWVTAANYGYTF
j_gene: TRBJ2-7; v_gene: TRBV27; abundance: -; d_gene: -; CDR3nt: TGTGCCAGCAGTTTATGGGGGGACTTTATGGAGCAGTACTTC; CDR3aa: CASSLWGDFMEQYF
j_gene: TRBJ1-6; v_gene: TRBV14; abundance: -; d_gene: -; CDR3nt: TGTGCCAGCAGCCAAGTGGCAGGAAAAAATTCACCCCTCCACTTT; CDR3aa: CASSQVAGKNSPLHF
j_gene: TRBJ1-6; v_gene: TRBV14; abundance: few; d_gene: -; CDR3nt: TGTGCCAGCAGCCAAGCGGGGTCTGGCGCACCCCTCCACTTT; CDR3aa: CASSQAGSGAPLHF
j_gene: TRBJ2-3; v_gene: TRBV6-4; abundance: -; d_gene: TRBD2; CDR3nt: TGTGCCAGCACCGGGTGGCTAGCGGGCACAGATACGCAGTATTTT; CDR3aa: CASTGWLAGTDTQYF
j_gene: TRBJ1-1; v_gene: TRBV19; abundance: once; d_gene: -; CDR3nt: TGTGCCAGTAGTATCCCAGACAGGTTTGAAGCTTTCTTT; CDR3aa: CASSIPDRFEAFF
j_gene: TRBJ1-2; v_gene: TRBV7-9; abundance: few; d_gene: -; CDR3nt: TGTGCCAGCAGCTCCCCCCGTGCAGGGTGGGATGGCTACACCTTC; CDR3aa: CASSSPRAGWDGYTF
j_gene: TRBJ2-1; v_gene: TRBV6-4; abundance: once; d_gene: TRBD2; CDR3nt: TGTGCCAGCAGTGACTCGAAAGCGGGAGACTTCAATGAGCAGTTCTTC; CDR3aa: CASSDSKAGDFNEQFF
j_gene: TRBJ2-5; v_gene: TRBV25-1; abundance: -; d_gene: -; CDR3nt: TGTGCCAGCAGTGACTGGCTCGGGAAGGCGACCCAGTACTTC; CDR3aa: CASSDWLGKATQYF
j_gene: TRBJ1-1; v_gene: TRBV18; abundance: -; d_gene: TRBD1; CDR3nt: TGTGCCAGCTCACCACGGAGACAGGGGGATTCTGAAGCTTTCTTT; CDR3aa: CASSPRRQGDSEAFF
j_gene: TRBJ2-7; v_gene: TRBV20-1; abundance: -; d_gene: -; CDR3nt: TGCAGCGTCCTAAGGGGGTCCGAGCAGTACTTC; CDR3aa: CSVLRGSEQYF
j_gene: TRBJ2-7; v_gene: TRBV24-1; abundance: -; d_gene: TRBD1; CDR3nt: TGTGCCACCAGTGCGACAGGGGAGCCCTACGAGCAGTACTTC; CDR3aa: CATSATGEPYEQYF
j_gene: TRBJ2-3; v_gene: TRBV5-5; abundance: -; d_gene: TRBD1; CDR3nt: TGTGCCAGCAGCTGGACAGGGATCCAGAGCACAGATACGCAGTATTTT; CDR3aa: CASSWTGIQSTDTQYF
j_gene: TRBJ2-7; v_gene: TRBV4-1; abundance: -; d_gene: -; CDR3nt: TGCGCCAGCAGCCAAAAGACAGGAGCCTACGAGCAGTACTTC; CDR3aa: CASSQKTGAYEQYF
j_gene: TRBJ1-5; v_gene: TRBV27; abundance: -; d_gene: TRBD1; CDR3nt: TGTGCCAGCAGTTTAGACAGGGGGGGCCAGCCCCAGCATTTT; CDR3aa: CASSLDRGGQPQHF
j_gene: TRBJ2-7; v_gene: TRBV10-1; abundance: -; d_gene: -; CDR3nt: TGCGCCAGCACCCGGACTCTATTATTCTACGAGCAGTACTTC; CDR3aa: CASTRTLLFYEQYF
j_gene: TRBJ1-4; v_gene: TRBV18; abundance: -; d_gene: -; CDR3nt: TGTGCCAGCTCCCCCCAGTCACAGGACCTTAATGAAAAACTGTTTTTT; CDR3aa: CASSPQSQDLNEKLFF
j_gene: TRBJ2-2; v_gene: TRBV6-2/TRBV6-3; abundance: -; d_gene: TRBD2; CDR3nt: TGTGCCAGCAGTTACTCGGTAGCGGGCGGCGGGGAGCTGTTTTTT; CDR3aa: CASSYSVAGGGELFF
j_gene: TRBJ2-7; v_gene: TRBV6-5; abundance: -; d_gene: -; CDR3nt: TGTGCCAGCAGTTACTCGCCGAGTTCCTCCTACGAGCAGTACTTC; CDR3aa: CASSYSPSSSYEQYF
j_gene: TRBJ2-1; v_gene: TRBV23-1; abundance: -; d_gene: -; CDR3nt: TGCGCCAGCAGTCATAACAGAGCCTACAATGAGCAGTTCTTC; CDR3aa: CASSHNRAYNEQFF
j_gene: TRBJ2-5; v_gene: TRBV3-1/TRBV3-2; abundance: few; d_gene: -; CDR3nt: TGTGCCAGCAGCCAAGCGACAGTCCAAGAGACCCAGTACTTC; CDR3aa: CASSQATVQETQYF
j_gene: TRBJ1-3; v_gene: TRBV18; abundance: -; d_gene: TRBD1; CDR3nt: TGTGCCAGCTCACCCCGGACAGGGGGCACGGGCTCTGGAAACACCATATATTTT; CDR3aa: CASSPRTGGTGSGNTIYF
j_gene: TRBJ2-7; v_gene: TRBV6-5; abundance: once; d_gene: TRBD2; CDR3nt: TGTGCCAGCAGTTACCTCGGGACTAGCGGGGGAGGGGAGCAGTACTTC; CDR3aa: CASSYLGTSGGGEQYF
j_gene: TRBJ1-5; v_gene: TRBV28; abundance: -; d_gene: -; CDR3nt: TGTGCCAGCAGTTTAAAAGCAGGGGCCCTACGATATAGCAATCAGCCCCAGCATTTT; CDR3aa: CASSLKAGALRYSNQPQHF
j_gene: TRBJ2-1; v_gene: TRBV4-3; abundance: -; d_gene: -; CDR3nt: TGCGCCAGCAGCCAAGATTTCGGGAATCTATACAATGAGCAGTTCTTC; CDR3aa: CASSQDFGNLYNEQFF
j_gene: TRBJ1-1; v_gene: TRBV10-3; abundance: -; d_gene: -; CDR3nt: TGTGCCATCACCCAGGGGTTGAACACTGAAGCTTTCTTT; CDR3aa: CAITQGLNTEAFF
j_gene: TRBJ1-2; v_gene: TRBV20-1; abundance: -; d_gene: -; CDR3nt: TGCAGTGCTACAGGGGCCGGCTACACCTTC; CDR3aa: CSATGAGYTF
j_gene: TRBJ1-2; v_gene: TRBV3-1/TRBV3-2; abundance: -; d_gene: -; CDR3nt: TGTGCCAGCAGCCAAGGGGTGGGTTGGGCACTCTATGGCTACACCTTC; CDR3aa: CASSQGVGWALYGYTF
j_gene: TRBJ2-1; v_gene: TRBV7-3; abundance: -; d_gene: -; CDR3nt: TGTGCCAGCAGCCCCCGGACCCCGCTAGGGGGTGAGCAGTTCTTC; CDR3aa: CASSPRTPLGGEQFF
j_gene: TRBJ2-1; v_gene: TRBV7-3; abundance: -; d_gene: -; CDR3nt: TGTGCCAGCAGCCGCACCGGGACAAGCTACAATGAGCAGTTCTTC; CDR3aa: CASSRTGTSYNEQFF
j_gene: TRBJ2-5; v_gene: TRBV28; abundance: -; d_gene: TRBD1; CDR3nt: TGTGCCAGCAGCTACTCGGGACAGGGGTTCGGGGAGACCCAGTACTTC; CDR3aa: CASSYSGQGFGETQYF
j_gene: TRBJ2-7; v_gene: TRBV5-1; abundance: -; d_gene: TRBD1; CDR3nt: TGCGCCAGCAGCCCTGGGACAGGGGGCTACGAGCAGTACTTC; CDR3aa: CASSPGTGGYEQYF
j_gene: TRBJ2-5; v_gene: TRBV15; abundance: once; d_gene: TRBD1; CDR3nt: TGTGCCACCAGCAGAGATCCCAGGGGGCTAGAAGAGACCCAGTACTTC; CDR3aa: CATSRDPRGLEETQYF
j_gene: TRBJ2-7; v_gene: TRBV6-4; abundance: -; d_gene: -; CDR3nt: TGTGCCCGCTTTCTACCTTATGAGCAGTACTTC; CDR3aa: CARFLPYEQYF
j_gene: TRBJ2-3; v_gene: TRBV10-3; abundance: once; d_gene: TRBD2; CDR3nt: TGTGCCATCAGTGAGTCGCTAGCGGGGGGGGCAGATACGCAGTATTTT; CDR3aa: CAISESLAGGADTQYF
j_gene: TRBJ2-2; v_gene: TRBV19; abundance: -; d_gene: TRBD1; CDR3nt: TGTGCCAGTAGTATCATCCCCGGACAGGGGGGTAGCGGGGAGCTGTTTTTT; CDR3aa: CASSIIPGQGGSGELFF
j_gene: TRBJ1-2; v_gene: TRBV7-9; abundance: -; d_gene: TRBD1; CDR3nt: TGTGCCAGCAGCTCGATCTGGGACAGGACAAACTATGGCTACACCTTC; CDR3aa: CASSSIWDRTNYGYTF
j_gene: TRBJ2-1; v_gene: TRBV3-1/TRBV3-2; abundance: -; d_gene: -; CDR3nt: TGTGCCAGCAGCTACTACAATGAGCAGTTCTTC; CDR3aa: CASSYYNEQFF
j_gene: TRBJ2-1; v_gene: TRBV11-3; abundance: -; d_gene: TRBD1; CDR3nt: TGTGCCAGCAGCTTTCGAACAGGGGCCTACAATGAGCAGTTCTTC; CDR3aa: CASSFRTGAYNEQFF
j_gene: TRBJ2-3; v_gene: TRBV7-9; abundance: -; d_gene: -; CDR3nt: TGTGCCAGCAGCTCCCAGGGGTTTGGAACGGATACGCAGTATTTT; CDR3aa: CASSSQGFGTDTQYF
j_gene: TRBJ2-1; v_gene: TRBV29-1; abundance: -; d_gene: TRBD2; CDR3nt: TGCAGCGTTGAATCGGCTAGCGGAATTTACAATGAGCAGTTCTTC; CDR3aa: CSVESASGIYNEQFF
j_gene: TRBJ2-7; v_gene: TRBV5-1; abundance: -; d_gene: TRBD2; CDR3nt: TGCGCCAGCAGCCCGGACCCTGGGACTAGCTCCTACGAGCAGTACTTC; CDR3aa: CASSPDPGTSSYEQYF
j_gene: TRBJ1-2; v_gene: TRBV10-3; abundance: -; d_gene: -; CDR3nt: TGTGCCATCAGTGCAGGGGCCAGTTACTATGGCTACACCTTC; CDR3aa: CAISAGASYYGYTF
j_gene: TRBJ1-2; v_gene: TRBV15; abundance: -; d_gene: -; CDR3nt: TGTGCCACCAGCAGCGGGGGTCGGGGGGCCTATGGCTACACCTTC; CDR3aa: CATSSGGRGAYGYTF
j_gene: TRBJ2-7; v_gene: TRBV4-1; abundance: -; d_gene: TRBD2; CDR3nt: TGCGCCAGCAGCCCCGGGACTAGCGGGGGGATCTACGAGCAGTACTTC; CDR3aa: CASSPGTSGGIYEQYF
j_gene: TRBJ2-7; v_gene: TRBV28; abundance: -; d_gene: -; CDR3nt: TGTGCCAGCAGTCAGGGCAGCTACGAGCAGTACTTC; CDR3aa: CASSQGSYEQYF
j_gene: TRBJ2-1; v_gene: TRBV4-1; abundance: once; d_gene: TRBD2; CDR3nt: TGCGCCAGCACGGCGGCTAGCGGATACAATGAGCAGTTCTTC; CDR3aa: CASTAASGYNEQFF
j_gene: TRBJ1-3; v_gene: TRBV19; abundance: -; d_gene: TRBD1; CDR3nt: TGTGCCAGTAGTGCCGGGGACAGGGGCTTTGGAAACACCATATATTTT; CDR3aa: CASSAGDRGFGNTIYF
j_gene: TRBJ2-7; v_gene: TRBV5-8; abundance: once; d_gene: TRBD2; CDR3nt: TGTGCCAGCAGCCAGGGACTAGCGGTCCCCGAGCAGTACTTC; CDR3aa: CASSQGLAVPEQYF
j_gene: TRBJ2-7; v_gene: TRBV15; abundance: few; d_gene: TRBD1; CDR3nt: TGTGCCACCAGCACCGACGCGGGACAGGCGTACGAGCAGTACTTC; CDR3aa: CATSTDAGQAYEQYF
j_gene: TRBJ1-2; v_gene: TRBV12-3/TRBV12-4; abundance: -; d_gene: -; CDR3nt: TGTGCCAGCAGTTTAGGGAGAATCTATGGCTACACCTTC; CDR3aa: CASSLGRIYGYTF
j_gene: TRBJ1-2; v_gene: TRBV5-1; abundance: once; d_gene: -; CDR3nt: TGCGCCAGCAGGGTCAGGGGTGGCTATGGCTACACCTTC; CDR3aa: CASRVRGGYGYTF
j_gene: TRBJ1-5; v_gene: TRBV4-2; abundance: -; d_gene: -; CDR3nt: TGTGCCAGCAGCCAAGCACGCAGTAGCAATCAGCCCCAGCATTTT; CDR3aa: CASSQARSSNQPQHF